This record covers a single T cell receptor beta chain. The antigen remains undetermined. The sample belongs to a study of post-analysis software for immune sequencing data. For the study at large: Secondary progressive, relapsing-remitting and progressive-relapsing multiple sclerosis were among the included disease courses. Study outcomes and limitations: Four or five TRBV segments were more frequent in patients than controls; TRBV5-6, TRBV5-1 and TRBV20-1 belonged to this group. Strong co-clustering by F measure was seen for same-batch samples. Normalized Chao1 diversity in multiple sclerosis patients fell significantly below that of controls.

Germline lookup yields CDR1 MNHEY and CDR2 SVGEGT. Trimming pared 0 bases from V and 7 bases from J, leaving 10 bases between. The CDR3 contains 14 residues. Included in the TCR beta cDNA libraries were unique molecular identifiers. T cells numbering about 0.85 to 11 million yielded cDNA molecules that totaled some 500,000. TCRdb re-derived calls from the PCR reads in MiXCR, one entry per CDR3 protein. The data hold 650,000 to 850,000 distinct CDR3 sequences, with roughly 46% observed a single time. The sequencing sample was made of blood. This clonotype originated in a girl aged 5-17 years with multiple sclerosis. The chain couples TRBV6-2 or TRBV6-3 to TRBJ1-5; D not resolved. The CDR3 DNA follows: TGTGCCAGCAGTTACTCGGTTCCAAGGCAGCCCCAGCATTTT. It is translated as CASSYSVPRQPQHF.